This paragraph covers one TCR beta chain sequence. What it recognizes is unknown. Germline CDR1 and CDR2: MRHNA and SNTAGT. The CDR3 has 14 amino acids. V dropped 6 bases and J dropped 1 base, with 12 bases sitting between them. This sample is drawn from a study of T cell responses to AZD1222 COVID-19 vaccine. Findings and limits, study-wide: Without day 14 samples, only post-peak T cell repertoires were studied.

Profiled with immunoSEQ multiplex PCR; TCRdb holds only in-frame clones, not every one. The repertoire holds 100,000 to 150,000 clones, with 86% as singletons. The rearrangement joins TRBV6-4 to TRBJ1-1; D unresolved. The TCR originated in an adult in good health. The input for sequencing was peripheral blood, taken on day 0 of AZD1222 vaccination. CDR3 loop: CASSREGTNTEAFF. CDR3 bases: TGTGCCAGCAGCCGGGAGGGAACGAACACTGAAGCTTTCTTT.